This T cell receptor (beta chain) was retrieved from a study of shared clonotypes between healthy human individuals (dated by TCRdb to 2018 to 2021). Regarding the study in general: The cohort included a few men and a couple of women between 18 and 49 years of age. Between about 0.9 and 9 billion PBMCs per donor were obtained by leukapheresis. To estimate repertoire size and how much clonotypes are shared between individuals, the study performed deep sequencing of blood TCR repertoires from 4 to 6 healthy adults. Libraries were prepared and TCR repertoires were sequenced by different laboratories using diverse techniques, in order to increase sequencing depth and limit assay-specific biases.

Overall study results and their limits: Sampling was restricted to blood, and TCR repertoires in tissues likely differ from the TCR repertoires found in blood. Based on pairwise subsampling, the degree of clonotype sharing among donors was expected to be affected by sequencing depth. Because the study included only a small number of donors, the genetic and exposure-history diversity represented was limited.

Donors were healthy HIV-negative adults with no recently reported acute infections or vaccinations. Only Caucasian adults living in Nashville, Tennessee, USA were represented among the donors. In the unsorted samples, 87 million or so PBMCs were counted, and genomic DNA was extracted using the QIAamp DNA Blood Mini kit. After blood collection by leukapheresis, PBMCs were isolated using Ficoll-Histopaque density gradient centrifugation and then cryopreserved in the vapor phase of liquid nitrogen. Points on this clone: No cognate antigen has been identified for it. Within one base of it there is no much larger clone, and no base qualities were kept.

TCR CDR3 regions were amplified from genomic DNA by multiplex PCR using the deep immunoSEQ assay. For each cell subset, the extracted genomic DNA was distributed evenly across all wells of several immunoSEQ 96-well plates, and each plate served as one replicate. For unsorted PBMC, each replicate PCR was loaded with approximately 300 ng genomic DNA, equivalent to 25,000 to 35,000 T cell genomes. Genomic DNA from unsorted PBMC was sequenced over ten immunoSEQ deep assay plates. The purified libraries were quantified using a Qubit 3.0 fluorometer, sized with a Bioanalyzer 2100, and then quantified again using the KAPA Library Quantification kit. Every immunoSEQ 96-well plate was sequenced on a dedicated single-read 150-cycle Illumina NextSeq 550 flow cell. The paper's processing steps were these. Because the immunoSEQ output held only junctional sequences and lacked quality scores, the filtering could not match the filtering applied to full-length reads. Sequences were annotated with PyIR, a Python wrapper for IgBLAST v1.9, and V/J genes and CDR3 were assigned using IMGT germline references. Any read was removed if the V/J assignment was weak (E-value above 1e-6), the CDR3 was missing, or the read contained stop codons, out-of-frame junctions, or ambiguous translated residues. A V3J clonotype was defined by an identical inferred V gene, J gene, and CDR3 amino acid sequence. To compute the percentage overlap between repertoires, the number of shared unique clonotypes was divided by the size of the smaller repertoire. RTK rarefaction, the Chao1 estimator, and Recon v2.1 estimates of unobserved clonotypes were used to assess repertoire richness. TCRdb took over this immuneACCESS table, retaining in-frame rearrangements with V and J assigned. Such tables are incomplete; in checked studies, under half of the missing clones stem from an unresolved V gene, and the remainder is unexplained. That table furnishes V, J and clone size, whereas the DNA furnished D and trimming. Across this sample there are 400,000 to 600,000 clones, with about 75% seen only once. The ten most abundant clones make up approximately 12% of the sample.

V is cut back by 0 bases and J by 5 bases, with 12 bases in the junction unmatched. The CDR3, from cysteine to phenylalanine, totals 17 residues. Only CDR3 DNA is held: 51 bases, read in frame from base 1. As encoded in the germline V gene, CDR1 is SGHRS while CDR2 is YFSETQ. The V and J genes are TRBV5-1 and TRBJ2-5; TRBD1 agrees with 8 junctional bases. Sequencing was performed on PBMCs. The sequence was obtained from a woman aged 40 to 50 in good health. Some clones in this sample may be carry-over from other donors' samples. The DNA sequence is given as TGCGCCAGCAGCTTGGGTCCCAGGGCAGGGGGCCGGGAGACCCAGTACTTC. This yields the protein CASSLGPRAGGRETQYF.